Shown below are 26 T cell receptor beta chains from a single sample sequenced in a study of blood T cell repertoires in COVID-19. Generated by immunoSEQ multiplex PCR, the TCRdb table keeps only in-frame clones and is missing some. The sample carries 200,000 to 250,000 clones, approximately 84% recorded once. The specimen was peripheral blood. The receptors were sampled from a woman over 75 with COVID-19, enrolled during active disease.

J is TRBJ1-6 and V is TRBV18; a possible D gene is TRBD1 (5 bases). The CDR3 extends over 15 amino acids. V lost 3 bases and J 14 bases, leaving 20 bases between the germline ends. Germline lookup yields CDR1 KGHSH and CDR2 LQKENI. Here the CDR3 DNA reads TGTGCCAGCTCACCCGAACAGGTGCCGATTCGATCCCTCCACTTT. Its protein is CASSPEQVPIRSLHF.

The CDR3 spells CASSQTGRGSQYF. The CDR3 DNA sequence: TGTGCCAGCAGCCAGACCGGGCGGGGTTCGCAGTATTTT. The gene calls are TRBV3-1 (or the pseudogene TRBV3-2) and TRBJ2-3; D may be TRBD2 (6 bases). CDR1 is LGHDT, CDR2 YNNKEL, per germline (reference sequence). V was cut by 3 bases and J by 10 bases, with 14 bases left in between. CDR3 size: 13 residues.

J is TRBJ1-6 and V is TRBV18; possible D gene TRBD1, 6 bases. The CDR3 covers 17 residues. Trimming took off 4 bases at V and 8 bases at J, with 21 bases between the two ends. CDR1 and CDR2 (germline): KGHSH, LQKENI. The CDR3 loop is CASSQITGTNTDSPLHF. CDR3 bases: TGTGCCAGCTCACAGATTACCGGGACAAACACTGATTCACCCCTCCACTTT.

The chain uses TRBV5-1 and TRBJ2-3; D is perhaps TRBD1 (5 bases). Trimming took off 3 bases at V and 0 bases at J, with 11 bases between the two ends. Germline lookup yields CDR1 SGHRS and CDR2 YFSETQ. The CDR3 has 15 residues. In DNA, the CDR3 is TGCGCCAGCAGCTCAAGGACACAAAGCACAGATACGCAGTATTTT. Amino acids: CASSSRTQSTDTQYF.

The genes are TRBV18 and TRBJ1-5, with 7 bases matching TRBD1. The CDR3 totals 14 residues. Germline lookup yields CDR1 KGHSH and CDR2 LQKENI. The junction had 2 bases not matched to a gene; V was cut back by 2 bases and J by 4 bases. The CDR3 region is CASSPGQENQPQHF. The CDR3 DNA follows: TGTGCCAGCTCACCAGGACAGGAGAATCAGCCCCAGCATTTT.

The CDR3 region has the DNA TGTGCCAGCTCCCCGGGGGACGACGAGCAGTACTTC. It specifies CASSPGDDEQYF. The chain carries TRBV18 and TRBJ2-7, with D possibly matching TRBD2 (6 bases). The CDR3 is made up of 12 amino acids. In germline, CDR1 is KGHSH, CDR2 LQKENI. Trimming took 6 bases from V and 5 from J, leaving 11 bases between them.

The chain uses TRBV29-1 and TRBJ1-2; 11 bases line up with TRBD1. V lost 7 bases to trimming and J lost 3 bases; unmatched junction nucleotides: 1. From germline, CDR1 is SQVTM and CDR2 ANQGSEA. The CDR3 extends over 12 amino acids. The CDR3 reads CSGGQGDYGYTF. DNA for the CDR3: TGCAGCGGGGGACAGGGGGACTATGGCTACACCTTC.

This clone was counted a single time. The chain carries TRBV18 and TRBJ2-7; 8 positions match TRBD2. Germline lookup yields CDR1 KGHSH and CDR2 LQKENI. The V segment lost 0 bases and the J segment 2 bases; nucleotides outside the gene matches: 0. The CDR3 loop spans 14 amino acids. CDR3 protein: CASSPPSGTYEQYF. The CDR3 DNA is TGTGCCAGCTCACCACCTAGCGGGACCTACGAGCAGTACTTC.

This chain uses TRBV19 with TRBJ1-5; TRBD1 is a possible D gene (6 bases). CDR1 LNHDA and CDR2 SQIVND come from the germline V gene (reference sequence). V was trimmed by 5 bases and J by 5 bases, leaving 19 bases between them. The CDR3 runs to 16 residues. This chain's CDR3 is CASSLGRGTFYQPQHF. As DNA, the CDR3 is TGTGCCAGTAGTCTCGGTAGGGGGACATTTTATCAGCCCCAGCATTTT. The entire variable domain, with the rest obtained from reference TRBV19 and TRBJ1-5, is as follows: DGGITQSPKYLFRKEGQNVTLSCEQNLNHDAMYWYRQDPGQGLRLIYYSQIVNDFQKGDIAEGYSVSREKKESFPLTVTSAQKNPTAFYLCASSLGRGTFYQPQHFGDGTRLSIL.

This clone was detected once. This sequence joins TRBV28 and TRBJ2-7; possible D gene TRBD2, 6 bases. The germline V gene has CDR1 MDHEN and CDR2 SYDVKM. This CDR3 comprises 16 residues. V was clipped by 7 bases and J by 9 bases, with 28 bases between them. The CDR3 coding sequence is TGTGCCAGCACCCAAGCCGGACTACACTCCAACTATGTGCAGTACTTC. It specifies CASTQAGLHSNYVQYF.

V and J are TRBV3-1 (or the pseudogene TRBV3-2) and TRBJ1-5; D possibly corresponds to TRBD1 (6 bases). The CDR3 runs 18 residues. V was trimmed by 3 bases and J by 4 bases, leaving 22 bases between them. The germline V gene encodes CDR1 LGHDT and CDR2 YNNKEL (reference sequence). The CDR3 spells CASSQTAGGAGGNQPQHF. Written as DNA, the CDR3 is TGTGCCAGCAGCCAGACCGCGGGGGGGGCTGGTGGGAATCAGCCCCAGCATTTT.

This clone appeared a single time. V is TRBV9 and J is TRBJ1-6; TRBD1 might be the D (5 bases). The CDR3 extends over 16 amino acids. The germline V gene encodes CDR1 SGDLS and CDR2 YYNGEE. Deletions cut 0 bases from V and 8 bases from J, with 15 bases between. DNA for the CDR3: TGTGCCAGCAGCGTAGGTATGCCGACAGTCGATTCACCCCTCCACTTT. Translation gives CASSVGMPTVDSPLHF.

This chain links TRBV18 with TRBJ1-4; 11 bases are shared with TRBD1. The ends lost 4 bases at V and 8 bases at J; junction bases unmatched: 6. Germline CDR1 KGHSH, CDR2 LQKENI. The CDR3 sequence is 15 residues long. In DNA form, the CDR3 reads TGTGCCAGCTCACGGGACAGGGGGTGGCGAGAAAAACTGTTTTTT. Translating gives CASSRDRGWREKLFF.

This chain links TRBV6-5 with TRBJ1-1; possibly TRBD1 for D (5 bases). From germline, CDR1 is MNHEY and CDR2 SVGAGI. The CDR3 covers 13 residues. Trimming pared 3 bases from V and 4 bases from J, leaving 9 bases between. The CDR3 DNA follows: TGTGCCAGCAGTTATGGACAAGTCACTGAAGCTTTCTTT. Protein: CASSYGQVTEAFF.

This clone was seen more than once but under ten times. The V and J genes are TRBV5-5 and TRBJ2-1; tentatively, D is TRBD1 (6 bases). Looked up from germline, CDR1 is SGHKS and CDR2 is YYEKEE (reference sequence). There are 15 residues in the CDR3. V shed 3 bases and J shed 1 base, with 11 bases lying between them. The CDR3 reads CASSSQGQSYNEQFF. The CDR3 DNA follows: TGTGCCAGCAGCTCACAGGGTCAGTCCTACAATGAGCAGTTCTTC.

This clone has more than one count but fewer than ten. Other DNA variants within this sample encode the same CDR3. The chain combines TRBV9 with TRBJ2-5; 8 bases match TRBD1. Per germline, CDR1 SGDLS and CDR2 YYNGEE. With 3 bases clipped from V and 5 bases from J, the junction kept 12 bases outside the gene matches. There are 16 residues in the CDR3. For the CDR3, the DNA is TGTGCCAGCAGCGCCGGGGACAGGTGGGATGGGGAGACCCAGTACTTC. Protein: CASSAGDRWDGETQYF.

V usage is TRBV6-6 and J usage is TRBJ1-1; a weak D match, TRBD1 (6 bases). From germline, CDR1 is MNHNY and CDR2 SVGAGI (reference sequence). The CDR3 has 15 amino acids. With 2 bases removed from V and 5 bases from J, the gap between germline ends came to 15 bases. The CDR3, as DNA: TGTGCCAGCAGTTACACCGGGGGGCGGGGTACTGAAGCTTTCTTT. This encodes CASSYTGGRGTEAFF.

The chain has TRBV28 and TRBJ1-5; TRBD1 might be the D (5 bases). Germline V gene sequence: CDR1 MDHEN, CDR2 SYDVKM. V was cut by 8 bases and J by 3 bases, with 11 bases left in between. The CDR3 loop spans 13 amino acids. CDR3 DNA sequence: TGTGCCAGCGGGGGGTCCTACAATCAGCCCCAGCATTTT. Translating gives CASGGSYNQPQHF.

The rearrangement joins TRBV28 to TRBJ1-6, with 8 bases matching TRBD1. The CDR3 has 14 residues. Germline trimming cut 6 bases from V and 9 bases from J; bases unmatched to any gene: 7. Germline-derived CDR1 and CDR2 are MDHEN and SYDVKM. The CDR3 sequence: CASSSGQGASPLHF. CDR3 nucleotide sequence: TGTGCCAGCAGCAGCGGACAGGGTGCTTCACCCCTCCACTTT.

The CDR3 sequence is CASSERTMTVANSPLHF. As DNA, the CDR3 is TGTGCCAGCTCAGAGCGAACTATGACAGTCGCAAATTCACCCCTCCACTTT. The genes are TRBV27 and TRBJ1-6, with D perhaps TRBD1 (5 bases). V dropped 8 bases and J dropped 7 bases, with 24 bases sitting between them. Germline CDR1 MNHEY, CDR2 SMNVEV (reference sequence). CDR3 length equals 17 residues.

The V and J genes are TRBV27 and TRBJ1-4; D is uncertain. Germline CDR1 reads MNHEY; CDR2 reads SMNVEV (reference sequence). The CDR3 spans 12 residues. V gave up 3 bases and J gave up 8 bases, with 7 bases separating them. CDR3 loop: CASSFSGEKLFF. CDR3 sequence (DNA): TGTGCCAGCAGTTTTTCGGGAGAAAAACTGTTTTTT.

The chain carries TRBV4-2 and TRBJ1-3; D remains unclear. Germline assignment: CDR1 LGHNA and CDR2 YNFKEQ. With 0 bases removed from V and 0 bases from J, the gap between germline ends came to 9 bases. The CDR3 has 16 amino acids. As DNA, the CDR3 is TGTGCCAGCAGCCAAGAAGGAACAGTCTCTGGAAACACCATATATTTT. Amino acids: CASSQEGTVSGNTIYF.

The CDR3 loop reads CASSQDLRVAEAFF. CDR3 sequence (DNA): TGTGCCAGCAGCCAAGATCTTCGGGTGGCTGAAGCTTTCTTT. This chain uses TRBV14 with TRBJ1-1; no definite D call. The CDR3 contains 14 residues. CDR1 and CDR2 (germline): SGHDN, FVKESK. Trimming removed 0 bases at V and 6 bases at J, with 11 bases between.

A single count supports this clone. The chain employs TRBV4-1 and TRBJ2-1; the match to TRBD2 covers 7 bases. The germline V gene has CDR1 MGHRA and CDR2 YSYEKL. The CDR3 spans 17 residues. With 4 bases clipped from V and 9 bases from J, the junction kept 18 bases outside the gene matches. The CDR3 reads CASSLQLPGTTKFEQFF. CDR3 sequence (DNA): TGCGCCAGCAGCCTTCAACTTCCCGGGACTACCAAATTTGAGCAGTTCTTC.

This clone was counted a single time. The V call is TRBV6-5, the J call TRBJ2-7; tentative D call: TRBD2 (5 bases). The CDR3 is made up of 15 amino acids. CDR1 MNHEY and CDR2 SVGAGI come from the germline V gene. Trimming stripped 3 bases from V and 0 bases from J, with 12 bases between. Here the CDR3 DNA reads TGTGCCAGCAGTTATACGGGGATAGGCTCCTACGAGCAGTACTTC. It translates to CASSYTGIGSYEQYF.

The chain couples TRBV7-2 to TRBJ2-7, with D perhaps TRBD1 (6 bases). The CDR3 contains 15 residues. Trimming left V 1 base short and J 2 bases short, with 12 bases between. Germline CDR1 reads SGHTA; CDR2 reads FQGNSA. The CDR3 is CASSLVARGPYEQYF. The CDR3 DNA reads TGTGCCAGCAGCTTAGTGGCCAGGGGCCCCTACGAGCAGTACTTC.